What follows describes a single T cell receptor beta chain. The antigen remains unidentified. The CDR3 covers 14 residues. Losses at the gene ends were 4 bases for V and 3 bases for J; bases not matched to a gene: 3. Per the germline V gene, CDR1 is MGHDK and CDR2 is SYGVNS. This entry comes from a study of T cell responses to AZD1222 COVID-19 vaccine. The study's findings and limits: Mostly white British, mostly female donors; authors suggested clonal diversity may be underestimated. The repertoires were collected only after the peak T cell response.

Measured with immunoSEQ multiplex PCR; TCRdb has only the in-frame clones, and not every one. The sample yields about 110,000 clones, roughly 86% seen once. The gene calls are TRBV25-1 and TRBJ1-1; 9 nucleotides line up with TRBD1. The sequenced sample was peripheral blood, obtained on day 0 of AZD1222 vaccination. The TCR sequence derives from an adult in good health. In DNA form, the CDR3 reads TGTGCCAGCAGTGCAACAGGGGGCGACACTGAAGCTTTCTTT. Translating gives CASSATGGDTEAFF.